The subject of this entry is one T cell receptor (beta chain). The source of the sample is a study of T cell changes during pregnancy in multiple sclerosis. Sequenced by immunoSEQ multiplex PCR; TCRdb stores in-frame clones only, minus some. The sample shows 130,000 or so clones, approximately 93% of them seen only once. V shed 2 bases, J shed 2 bases, and the junction held 4 bases outside the gene matches. Germline V lookup: CDR1 SGHNT, CDR2 YYREEE (reference sequence). This CDR3 contains 15 residues. The TCR originated in a female donor with multiple sclerosis, enrolled in a pregnancy study. Specimen: peripheral blood, collected before pregnancy. The chain is built from TRBV5-4 and TRBJ2-3; 8 positions match TRBD2. CDR3 DNA sequence: TGTGCCAGCAGCTTCGGACTAGCAGACACAGATACGCAGTATTTT. It encodes CASSFGLADTDTQYF. Supplemented by reference TRBV5-4 and TRBJ2-3, the full variable domain reads ETGVTQSPTHLIKTRGQQVTLRCSSQSGHNTVSWYQQALGQGPQFIFQYYREEENGRGNFPPRFSGLQFPNYSSELNVNALELDDSALYLCASSFGLADTDTQYFGPGTRLTVL.